The next 19 T cell receptor beta chains were all read from a single sample in a study of cytomegalovirus exposure and HLA in healthy donors. The PCR contained 60 Vbeta and 13 Jbeta primers. Profiling relied on immunoSEQ multiplex PCR, and the TCRdb table lists in-frame clones only, not all of them. The data hold approximately 140,000 clones, with around 70% observed a single time. Material: PBMCs. The source of these receptors is a human donor in good health.

The chain combines TRBV7-9 with TRBJ2-3, with D possibly matching TRBD2 (5 bases). The V gene lost 5 bases and the J gene lost 3 bases, with 18 bases spanning the gap. CDR1 and CDR2 (germline): SEHNR, FQNEAQ (reference sequence). The CDR3 runs 16 residues. CDR3 nucleotides: TGTGCCAGCAGCCAAGAGCTAGCAGTAGGGACAGATACGCAGTATTTT. Amino acid sequence: CASSQELAVGTDTQYF. The variable domain in full, with the rest retrieved from reference TRBV7-9 and TRBJ2-3, is DTGVSQNPRHKITKRGQNVTFRCDPISEHNRLYWYRQTLGQGPEFLTYFQNEAQLEKSRLLSDRFSAERPKGSFSTLEIQRTEQGDSAMYLCASSQELAVGTDTQYFGPGTRLTVL.

This chain links TRBV6-5 with TRBJ2-7; tentative D call: TRBD1 (6 bases). The V end was cut by 6 bases, the J end by 4 bases, with 16 bases between. The CDR3 covers 14 residues. CDR1 is MNHEY, CDR2 SVGAGI, per germline. CDR3 DNA sequence: TGTGCCAGCAGATACCAGACAGGATCTTACGAGCAGTACTTC. This sequence encodes CASRYQTGSYEQYF.

This chain joins TRBV6-6 and TRBJ2-1, with a tentative D call TRBD2 (5 bases). This CDR3 is 16 amino acids long. Germline CDR1 and CDR2: MNHNY and SVGAGI (reference sequence). With 9 bases removed from V and 0 bases from J, the gap between germline ends came to 18 bases. Written as DNA, the CDR3 is TGTGCCAGTCAGCCCGGTGGGAGAAGCTCCTACAATGAGCAGTTCTTC. Protein product: CASQPGGRSSYNEQFF.

The chain combines TRBV6-1 with TRBJ2-5, with D uncertain. V shed 0 bases and J shed 1 base, with 15 bases lying between them. There are 17 residues in the CDR3. CDR1 MNHNS and CDR2 SASEGT come from the germline V gene. The chain's CDR3 is CASSEALMGRVQETQYF. The CDR3 DNA sequence: TGTGCCAGCAGTGAAGCGCTCATGGGCCGCGTCCAAGAGACCCAGTACTTC.

The rearrangement links TRBV29-1 to TRBJ2-2; 7 positions match TRBD1. V shed 4 bases, J shed 5 bases, and the junction held 4 bases outside the gene matches. Per germline, CDR1 SQVTM and CDR2 ANQGSEA. The CDR3 covers 13 residues. This CDR3 is CSVGETGTGELFF. In DNA form, the CDR3 reads TGCAGCGTTGGGGAGACAGGGACCGGGGAGCTGTTTTTT.

This clone was seen only a few times. V is TRBV14 and J is TRBJ2-7; D remains unclear. This CDR3 comprises 13 residues. In germline, CDR1 is SGHDN, CDR2 FVKESK. Deletions cut 0 bases from V and 6 bases from J, with 9 bases between. The CDR3 loop is CASSQDRGSEQYF. CDR3 bases: TGTGCCAGCAGCCAAGACCGCGGAAGCGAGCAGTACTTC.

V is TRBV15 and J is TRBJ1-5; D remains ambiguous. This CDR3 has 15 amino acids. Germline values: CDR1 LNHNV, CDR2 YYDKDF (reference sequence). The V end was cut by 1 base, the J end by 1 base, with 8 bases between. The CDR3 region is CATSRGRVSNQPQHF. As DNA, the CDR3 is TGTGCCACCAGCAGAGGGAGGGTGAGCAATCAGCCCCAGCATTTT.

The J gene is TRBJ2-1, the V gene TRBV19; D remains ambiguous. This CDR3 has 12 residues. Trimming stripped 4 bases from V and 8 bases from J, with 9 bases between. CDR1 LNHDA and CDR2 SQIVND come from the germline V gene (reference sequence). DNA for the CDR3: TGTGCCAGTAGTACCCGACTCGATGAGCAGTTCTTC. Protein sequence: CASSTRLDEQFF.

On this clone: A junction boundary mismatches the germline segment, possibly from a read error. The chain is built from TRBV7-9 and TRBJ1-1; D may be TRBD1 (6 bases). The V gene's germline CDR1 is SEHNR and CDR2 FQNEAQ (reference sequence). The CDR3 is 16 amino acids. CDR3 protein: CSSSPTTGYQSTEAFF. The DNA of the CDR3 is TGTTCCAGCAGCCCGACGACAGGTTATCAGTCCACTGAAGCTTTCTTT.

The genes are TRBV7-9 and TRBJ1-4; D possibly corresponds to TRBD1 (5 bases). Germline V gives CDR1 SEHNR, CDR2 FQNEAQ (reference sequence). The CDR3 runs 14 residues. Trimming removed 5 bases at V and 4 bases at J, with 11 bases between. The CDR3 is CASSPGMFNEKLFF. The CDR3 nucleotides read TGTGCCAGCAGCCCAGGGATGTTTAATGAAAAACTGTTTTTT.

The genes are TRBV6-5 and TRBJ1-6; a weak D match, TRBD1 (6 bases). The V and J ends lost 2 bases and 8 bases respectively, with 13 bases between them. The CDR3 has 15 residues. The germline gives CDR1 MNHEY, CDR2 SVGAGI. CDR3 in amino acids: CASSYTGPQDSPLHF. The CDR3 bases are TGTGCCAGCAGTTACACAGGGCCCCAGGATTCACCCCTCCACTTT.

The chain combines TRBV19 with TRBJ2-2, with TRBD2 as a possible D gene (7 bases). The CDR3 has 15 amino acids. Germline CDR1 LNHDA, CDR2 SQIVND (reference sequence). Trimming pared 8 bases from V and 5 bases from J, leaving 18 bases between. In nucleotides, the CDR3 is TGTGCCAGTCGCCGAGGGGAGGGGGGGACCGGGGAGCTGTTTTTT. It yields the protein CASRRGEGGTGELFF.

The chain is built from TRBV29-1 and TRBJ2-5; possibly TRBD2 for D (6 bases). The CDR3 is made up of 15 amino acids. Deletions cut 3 bases from V and 7 bases from J, with 21 bases between. Germline V CDR1 and CDR2: SQVTM, ANQGSEA. The CDR3 spells CSVERAGGVRGTQYF. CDR3 sequence (DNA): TGCAGCGTTGAGCGGGCCGGCGGGGTCCGGGGGACCCAGTACTTC.

The chain couples TRBV18 to TRBJ2-7; perhaps TRBD1 as D (6 bases). The CDR3 runs 14 residues. Germline loops: CDR1 KGHSH, CDR2 LQKENI. The V end was cut by 5 bases, the J end by 3 bases, with 14 bases between. The CDR3, as DNA: TGTGCCAGCTCAAATGACAGGCAGGGCTACGAGCAGTACTTC. Translated, it gives CASSNDRQGYEQYF.

This clone was picked up a small number of times. The chain recombines TRBV9 with TRBJ1-2; no reliable D call. The germline CDR1 and CDR2 sequences are SGDLS and YYNGEE. The CDR3 contains 13 residues. Trimming removed 3 bases at V and 7 bases at J, with 13 bases between. CDR3: CASSAQQAGGYTF. CDR3 in DNA: TGTGCCAGCAGCGCCCAGCAGGCGGGTGGCTACACCTTC. The variable domain in full, completed from reference TRBV9 and TRBJ1-2, reads DSGVTQTPKHLITATGQRVTLRCSPRSGDLSVYWYQQSLDQGLQFLIQYYNGEERAKGNILERFSAQQFPDLHSELNLSSLELGDSALYFCASSAQQAGGYTFGSGTRLTVV.

The chain uses TRBV5-6 and TRBJ2-7; 8 bases line up with TRBD1. CDR1 SGHDT and CDR2 YYEEEE come from the germline V gene. This CDR3 region has 14 residues. The V and J ends lost 4 bases and 3 bases, in that order; junction bases with no gene match: 6. In DNA form, the CDR3 reads TGTGCCAGCAGCCCCGGACAGGGTGGCTACGAGCAGTACTTC. Translating it yields CASSPGQGGYEQYF.

The chain links TRBV10-2 to TRBJ1-2; D is ambiguous. Trimming shortened V by 2 bases and J by 2 bases, and 6 bases separated the two germline ends. The CDR3 is 13 residues long. The germline V gene has CDR1 WSHSY and CDR2 SAAADI. The CDR3 reads CASSEKRNYGYTF. Written as DNA, the CDR3 is TGCGCCAGCAGTGAGAAGAGAAACTATGGCTACACCTTC.

The J gene is TRBJ2-3, the V gene TRBV7-2; D may be TRBD2 (6 bases). The germline gives CDR1 SGHTA, CDR2 FQGNSA. This CDR3 is 13 amino acids long. V gave up 1 base and J gave up 5 bases, with 7 bases separating them. CDR3 residues: CASSLVAVDTQYF. DNA of the CDR3: TGTGCCAGCAGCTTAGTAGCGGTAGATACGCAGTATTTT.

This chain connects TRBV28 to TRBJ1-1; D is uncertain. The germline CDR1 and CDR2 sequences are MDHEN and SYDVKM. The CDR3 has 15 amino acids. V lost 3 bases and J 3 bases, leaving 14 bases between the germline ends. This CDR3 reads CASSFSWEYHTEAFF. The CDR3 DNA is TGTGCCAGCAGTTTCTCGTGGGAGTACCACACTGAAGCTTTCTTT.